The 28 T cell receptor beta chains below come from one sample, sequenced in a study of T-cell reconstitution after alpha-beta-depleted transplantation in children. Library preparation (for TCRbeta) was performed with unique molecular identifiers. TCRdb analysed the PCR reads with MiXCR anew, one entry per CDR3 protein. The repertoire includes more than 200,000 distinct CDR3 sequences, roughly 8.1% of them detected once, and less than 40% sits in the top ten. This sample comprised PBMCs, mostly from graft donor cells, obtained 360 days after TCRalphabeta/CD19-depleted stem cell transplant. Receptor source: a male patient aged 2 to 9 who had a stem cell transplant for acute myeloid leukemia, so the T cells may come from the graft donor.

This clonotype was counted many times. The CDR3 DNA is TGCGCCAGCAGCTTGGGGGGCACGAACACTGAAGCTTTCTTT. Protein sequence: CASSLGGTNTEAFF. V and J are TRBV5-1 and TRBJ1-1; D may be TRBD1 (5 bases). V was clipped by 0 bases and J by 1 base, with 7 bases between them. The CDR3 runs to 14 residues. Germline loops: CDR1 SGHRS, CDR2 YFSETQ.

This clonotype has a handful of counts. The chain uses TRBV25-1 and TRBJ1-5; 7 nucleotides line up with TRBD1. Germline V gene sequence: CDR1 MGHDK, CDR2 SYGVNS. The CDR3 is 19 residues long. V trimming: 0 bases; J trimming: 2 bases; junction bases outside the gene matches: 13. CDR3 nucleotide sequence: TGTGCCAGCAGTGAATACAAAACGGTAGGGGGCTCAGGCAATCAGCCCCAGCATTTT. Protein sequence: CASSEYKTVGGSGNQPQHF.

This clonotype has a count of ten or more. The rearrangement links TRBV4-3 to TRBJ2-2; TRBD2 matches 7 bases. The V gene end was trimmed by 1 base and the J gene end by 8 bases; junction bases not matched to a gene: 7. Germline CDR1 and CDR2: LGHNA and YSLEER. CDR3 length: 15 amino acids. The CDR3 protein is CASSQVRGERGELFF. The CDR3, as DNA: TGCGCCAGCAGCCAAGTTCGGGGGGAAAGGGGGGAGCTGTTTTTT.

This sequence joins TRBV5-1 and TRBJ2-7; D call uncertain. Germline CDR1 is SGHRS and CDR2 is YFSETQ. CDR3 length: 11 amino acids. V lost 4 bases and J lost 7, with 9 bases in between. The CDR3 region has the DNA TGCGCCAGCAGCCGTCCAGGAGAGCAGTACTTC. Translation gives CASSRPGEQYF.

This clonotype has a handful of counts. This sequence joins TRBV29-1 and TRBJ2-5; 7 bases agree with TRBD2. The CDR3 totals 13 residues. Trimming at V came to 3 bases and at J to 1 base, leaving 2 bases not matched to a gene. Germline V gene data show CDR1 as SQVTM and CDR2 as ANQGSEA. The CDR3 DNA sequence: TGCAGCGTTGAGGGCGGGGGCCAAGAGACCCAGTACTTC. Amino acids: CSVEGGGQETQYF.

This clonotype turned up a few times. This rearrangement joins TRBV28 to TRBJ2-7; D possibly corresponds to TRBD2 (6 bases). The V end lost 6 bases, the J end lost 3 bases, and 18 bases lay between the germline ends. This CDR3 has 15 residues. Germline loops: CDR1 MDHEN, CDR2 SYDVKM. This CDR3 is CASSLAAGSVYEQYF. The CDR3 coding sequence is TGTGCCAGCAGCCTTGCCGCCGGGAGTGTCTACGAGCAGTACTTC.

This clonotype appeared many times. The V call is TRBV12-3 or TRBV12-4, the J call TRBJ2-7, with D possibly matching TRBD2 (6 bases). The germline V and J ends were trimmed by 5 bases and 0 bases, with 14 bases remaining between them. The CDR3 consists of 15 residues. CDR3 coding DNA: TGTGCCAGCAGTCTCGCCGGGACTCACTCCTACGAGCAGTACTTC. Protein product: CASSLAGTHSYEQYF.

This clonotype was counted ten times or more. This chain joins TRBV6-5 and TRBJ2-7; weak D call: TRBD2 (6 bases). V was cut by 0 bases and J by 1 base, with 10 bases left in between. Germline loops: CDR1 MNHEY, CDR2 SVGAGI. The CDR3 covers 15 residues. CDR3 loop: CASSYSASESYEQYF. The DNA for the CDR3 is TGTGCCAGCAGTTACTCGGCTAGCGAGTCCTACGAGCAGTACTTC.

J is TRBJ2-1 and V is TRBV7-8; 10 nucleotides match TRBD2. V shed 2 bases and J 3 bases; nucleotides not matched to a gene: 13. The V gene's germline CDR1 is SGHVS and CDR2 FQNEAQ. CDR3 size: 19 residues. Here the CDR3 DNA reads TGTGCCAGCAGCTTATGGCCTGGGCTAGCGGGAGTGCTCTACAATGAGCAGTTCTTC. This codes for CASSLWPGLAGVLYNEQFF.

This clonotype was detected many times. The DNA for the CDR3 is TGCAGTGCTAGAGACCCACTAGCGGGAGCCTACGAGCAGTACTTC. It translates to CSARDPLAGAYEQYF. This sequence joins TRBV20-1 and TRBJ2-7; 11 bases line up with TRBD2. This CDR3 has 15 residues. Per the germline V gene, CDR1 is DFQATT and CDR2 is SNEGSKA (reference sequence). J lost 2 bases, V lost 0 bases, and 3 bases had no gene match.

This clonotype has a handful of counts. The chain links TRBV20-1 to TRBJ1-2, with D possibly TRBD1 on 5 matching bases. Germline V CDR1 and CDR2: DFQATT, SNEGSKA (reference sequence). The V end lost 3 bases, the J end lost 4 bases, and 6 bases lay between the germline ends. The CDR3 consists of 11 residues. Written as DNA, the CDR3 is TGCAGTGCTAGGCAGGGCTATGGCTACACCTTC. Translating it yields CSARQGYGYTF.

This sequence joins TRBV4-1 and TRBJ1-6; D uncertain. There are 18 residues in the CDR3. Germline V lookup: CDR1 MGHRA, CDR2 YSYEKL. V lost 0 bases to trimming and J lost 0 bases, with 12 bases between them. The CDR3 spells CASSQEGGRPSYNSPLHF. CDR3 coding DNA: TGCGCCAGCAGCCAAGAAGGAGGCAGGCCCTCCTATAATTCACCCCTCCACTTT.

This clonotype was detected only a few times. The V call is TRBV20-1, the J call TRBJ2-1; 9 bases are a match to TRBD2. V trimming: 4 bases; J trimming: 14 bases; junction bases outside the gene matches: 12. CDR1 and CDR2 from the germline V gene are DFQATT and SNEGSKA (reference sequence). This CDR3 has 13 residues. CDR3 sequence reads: CSATSTTSGLEFF. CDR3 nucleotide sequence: TGCAGTGCTACATCGACGACTAGCGGCTTGGAGTTCTTC.

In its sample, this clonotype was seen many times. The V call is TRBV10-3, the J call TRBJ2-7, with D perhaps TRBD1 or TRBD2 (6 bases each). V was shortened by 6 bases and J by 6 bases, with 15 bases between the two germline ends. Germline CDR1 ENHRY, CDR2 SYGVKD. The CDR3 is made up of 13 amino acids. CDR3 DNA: TGTGCCATCAGCTCGGCAAGGGGGGTCGAGCAGTACTTC. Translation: CAISSARGVEQYF.

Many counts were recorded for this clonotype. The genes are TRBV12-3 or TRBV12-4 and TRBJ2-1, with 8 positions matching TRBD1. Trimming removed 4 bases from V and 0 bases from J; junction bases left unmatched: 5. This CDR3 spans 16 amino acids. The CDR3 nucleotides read TGTGCCAGCAGTTCCCCGACAGGGGACTCCTACAATGAGCAGTTCTTC. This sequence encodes CASSSPTGDSYNEQFF.

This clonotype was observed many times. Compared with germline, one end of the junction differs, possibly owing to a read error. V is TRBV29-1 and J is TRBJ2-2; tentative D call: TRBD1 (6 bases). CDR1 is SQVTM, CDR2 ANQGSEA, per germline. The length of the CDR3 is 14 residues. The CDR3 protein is CSVKDRRNTGELFF. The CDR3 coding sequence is TGCAGCGTTAAAGACAGGCGGAACACCGGGGAGCTGTTTTTT.

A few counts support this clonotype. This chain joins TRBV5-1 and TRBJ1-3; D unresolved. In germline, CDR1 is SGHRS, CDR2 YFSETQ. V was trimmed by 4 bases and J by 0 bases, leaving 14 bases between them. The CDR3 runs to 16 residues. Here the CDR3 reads CASSLSGPNSGNTIYF. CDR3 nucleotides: TGCGCCAGCAGCCTAAGCGGACCGAACTCTGGAAACACCATATATTTT.

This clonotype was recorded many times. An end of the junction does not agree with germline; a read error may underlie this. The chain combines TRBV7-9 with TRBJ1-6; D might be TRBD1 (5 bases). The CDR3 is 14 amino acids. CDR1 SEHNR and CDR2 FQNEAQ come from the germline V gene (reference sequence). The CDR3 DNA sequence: TGTGCCAGCAGCCTAGCTAATAGGGGCCTACGACTCCACTTT. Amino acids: CASSLANRGLRLHF.

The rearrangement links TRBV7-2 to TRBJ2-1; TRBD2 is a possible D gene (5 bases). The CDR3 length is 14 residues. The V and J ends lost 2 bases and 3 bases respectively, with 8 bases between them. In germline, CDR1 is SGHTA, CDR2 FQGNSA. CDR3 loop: CASSLSRDYNEQFF. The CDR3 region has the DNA TGTGCCAGCAGCTTATCCCGGGACTACAATGAGCAGTTCTTC. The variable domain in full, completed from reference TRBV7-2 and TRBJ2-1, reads GAGVSQSPSNKVTEKGKDVELRCDPISGHTALYWYRQSLGQGLEFLIYFQGNSAPDKSGLPSDRFSAERTGGSVSTLTIQRTQQEDSAVYLCASSLSRDYNEQFFGPGTRLTVL.

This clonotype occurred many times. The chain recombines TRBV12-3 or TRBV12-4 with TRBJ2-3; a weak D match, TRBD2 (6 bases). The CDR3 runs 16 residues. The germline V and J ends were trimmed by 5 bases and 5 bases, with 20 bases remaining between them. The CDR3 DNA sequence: TGTGCCAGCAGTCCCGGGACTGGAAACCTGCGAGATACGCAGTATTTT. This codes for CASSPGTGNLRDTQYF.

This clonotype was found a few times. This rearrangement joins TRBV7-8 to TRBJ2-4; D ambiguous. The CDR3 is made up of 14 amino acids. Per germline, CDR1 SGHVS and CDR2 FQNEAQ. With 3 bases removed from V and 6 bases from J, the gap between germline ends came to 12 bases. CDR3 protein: CASSFDRAINIQYF. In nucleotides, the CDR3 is TGTGCCAGCAGCTTCGACCGGGCTATAAACATTCAGTACTTC.

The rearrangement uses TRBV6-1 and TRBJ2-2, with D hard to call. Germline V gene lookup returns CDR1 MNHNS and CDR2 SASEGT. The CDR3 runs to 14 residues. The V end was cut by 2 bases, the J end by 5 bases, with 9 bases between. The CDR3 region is CASSEYKFTGELFF. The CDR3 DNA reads TGTGCCAGCAGTGAATATAAGTTTACCGGGGAGCTGTTTTTT.

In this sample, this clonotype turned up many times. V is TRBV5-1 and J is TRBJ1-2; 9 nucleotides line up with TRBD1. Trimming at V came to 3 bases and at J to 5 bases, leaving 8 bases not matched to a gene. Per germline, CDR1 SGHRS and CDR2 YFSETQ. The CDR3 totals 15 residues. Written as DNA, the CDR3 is TGCGCCAGCAGCTCGAGGACAGGGGTTGTTTATGGCTACACCTTC. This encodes CASSSRTGVVYGYTF. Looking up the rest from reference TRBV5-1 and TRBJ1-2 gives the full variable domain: KAGVTQTPRYLIKTRGQQVTLSCSPISGHRSVSWYQQTPGQGLQFLFEYFSETQRNKGNFPGRFSGRQFSNSRSEMNVSTLELGDSALYLCASSSRTGVVYGYTFGSGTRLTVV.

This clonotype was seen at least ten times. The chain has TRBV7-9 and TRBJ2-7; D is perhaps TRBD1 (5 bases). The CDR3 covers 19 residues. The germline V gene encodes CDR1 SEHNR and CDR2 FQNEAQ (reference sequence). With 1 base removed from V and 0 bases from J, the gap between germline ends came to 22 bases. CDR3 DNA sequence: TGTGCCAGCAGCTTAGGTTGGGCAGGGAAAACAATAGTCTCCTACGAGCAGTACTTC. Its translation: CASSLGWAGKTIVSYEQYF.

The CDR3 spells CASRIRGTGANVLTF. DNA for the CDR3: TGTGCCAGCAGGATCAGGGGAACTGGGGCCAACGTCCTGACTTTC. The chain couples TRBV6-1 to TRBJ2-6, with D possibly matching TRBD1 (6 bases). The V end lost 6 bases, the J end lost 2 bases, and 11 bases lay between the germline ends. The CDR3 spans 15 residues. CDR1 and CDR2 from the germline V gene are MNHNS and SASEGT.

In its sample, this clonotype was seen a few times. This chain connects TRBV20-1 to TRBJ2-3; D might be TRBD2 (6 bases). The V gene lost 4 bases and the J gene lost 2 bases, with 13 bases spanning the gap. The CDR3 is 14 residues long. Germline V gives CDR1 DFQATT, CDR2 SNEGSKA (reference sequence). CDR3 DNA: TGCAGTGCTACGAGCGGCGGGAACACAGATACGCAGTATTTT. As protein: CSATSGGNTDTQYF.

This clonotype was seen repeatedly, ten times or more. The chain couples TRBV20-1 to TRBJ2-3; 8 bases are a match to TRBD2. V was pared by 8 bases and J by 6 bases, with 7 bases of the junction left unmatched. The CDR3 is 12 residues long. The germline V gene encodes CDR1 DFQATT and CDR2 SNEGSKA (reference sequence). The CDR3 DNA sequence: TGCAGTCTATATGGCGGGGGGGATACGCAGTATTTT. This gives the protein CSLYGGGDTQYF.

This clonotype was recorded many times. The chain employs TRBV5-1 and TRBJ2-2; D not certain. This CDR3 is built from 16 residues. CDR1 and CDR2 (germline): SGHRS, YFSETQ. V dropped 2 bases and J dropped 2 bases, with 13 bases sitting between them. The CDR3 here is CASSFAQNLNTGELFF. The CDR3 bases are TGCGCCAGCAGCTTCGCACAGAACCTTAACACCGGGGAGCTGTTTTTT.